This T cell receptor (beta chain) is drawn from a study of T cell responses to AZD1222 COVID-19 vaccine (dated by TCRdb to the early 2020s). About the study as a whole: AZD1222 recipients given second doses at about 4 weeks or at about 12 weeks were pooled, since spike-specific TCR depth and breadth were not found to differ between the two schedules. A total of just over 230 trial participants underwent TCR sequencing, of whom some 210 received two doses of AZD1222 and 26 received two doses of the MenACWY control vaccine. Enrollment into the trials was organized by age into subgroups of 18-55, 56-69 and 70-plus years, and those subgroups contained 148, 28 and 57 TCR-sequenced participants, respectively. Summary of the overall study and its limitations: The vaccine-associated CD4 TCRs covered the entire spike protein, and the dominant responses fell in regions 160-218 and 743-854. Because no day 14 peak-response samples were available, repertoires were characterized only after the peak T cell response. Reportedly, almost half of the unique spike-specific TCRs recognized epitopes lying outside the regions that are mutated in the B.1.351 and B.1.1.7 variants. Only six AZD1222 recipients were SARS-CoV-2 seropositive at baseline, limiting conclusions about previously exposed vaccinees. After two AZD1222 doses, both the breadth and the depth of spike-specific TCRs were significantly higher than at day 0 and than in MenACWY recipients. The 56-69-year group was small, and its depth increase did not reach significance, likely because of low power. Most participants were white British and females outnumbered males, and the authors suggested that clonal diversity may have been underestimated.

This specimen's time point label, interpreted: baseline before first vaccination. Vaccinee samples came from UK trials COV001 and COV002, including a single-blind randomized controlled phase 2/3 trial of AZD1222 (ChAdOx1 nCoV-19) in healthy adults. Trial participant PBMC samples were collected at day 0 and day 28 after the second dose for TCRbeta chain sequencing. The junction shows trimming of 0 bases on V and 6 bases on J, and the gene matches do not reach 16 bases of it. From the cysteine up to the phenylalanine, the CDR3 has a length of 19 residues. The read is trimmed to its CDR3 DNA, 57 bases read in frame from base 1. CDR1 and CDR2, per the germline V gene, are LGHNA and YSLEER. This clone was observed a single time. The antigen it binds to is not known. No much larger clone is present one base from it, and per-base qualities are unavailable. The CDR3 regions of human TCRbeta chains were analyzed by immunosequencing. As for the original processing: Repertoire TCRs were checked for matches against a reference library of SARS-CoV-2-specific TCRs that had been generated using the MIRA antigen-specificity platform. Breadth meant the fraction of unique TCRs that were SARS-CoV-2-associated, whereas depth meant the fraction of total T cells that were SARS-CoV-2-associated. Using the MIRA data, each spike-specific TCR was assigned both to the spike region to which the TCR was reactive and to a CD4 or CD8 class. Log10-transformed breadth and depth values were compared by one-way ANOVA with Sidak's multiple comparisons tests. In its TCRdb copy, this immuneACCESS table keeps in-frame sequences only and misses some clones. Where compared with another copy, unresolved V genes explain less than half of these, and the others have no known cause. The DNA gave D and trimming, while V, J and clone size come from that table. Across this sample there are some 200,000 clones, with 85% to 95% seen only once. The ten most abundant clones make up under 11% of the sample.

The receptor was isolated from an adult in good health. The source material was peripheral blood, sampled on day 0 of AZD1222 vaccination. Recombination joined TRBV4-3 with TRBJ2-2; 7 bases in the middle match TRBD1. The CDR3 region: CASSQDRRRGGLGAGELFF. DNA sequence: TGCGCCAGCAGCCAAGATAGGCGTCGAGGGGGCTTGGGCGCCGGGGAGCTGTTTTTT.